This T cell receptor beta chain derives from a study of blood T cells in healthy people across ages. With a J-beta primer mix and a sample-barcoded 5' primer, a second PCR ran about 6 to 11 cycles. TCRdb passed the 5' RACE reads through MiXCR, listing each CDR3 protein once. The table records around 1.5 million distinct CDR3 sequences, roughly 45% of them present only once. The CDR3 has 15 residues. The germline CDR1 and CDR2 sequences are SGHRS and YFSETQ. V was clipped by 4 bases and J by 8 bases; unmatched bases: 9. This clonotype originated in a woman under 30 in good health. The sequenced material came from blood. The V gene is TRBV5-1, the J gene TRBJ1-6, with TRBD1 matching over 7 bases. CDR3 protein: CASSRSGDSDSPLHF. CDR3 nucleotides: TGCGCCAGCAGCCGGAGCGGGGACAGCGATTCACCCCTCCACTTT.